This T cell receptor (beta chain) was recorded in a study of cytomegalovirus exposure and HLA in healthy donors. Whole-study findings and limits: TCR sequences were mostly rare, though some public TCRs occurred in many donors. Later analysis revealed greater clonal expansion in HLA-associated TCR beta chains than in equally common others. In a later analysis, parvovirus B19, influenza, CMV and Epstein-Barr virus appeared linked to several top co-occurrence clusters.

Researchers ran the PCR with 60 Vbeta and 13 Jbeta primers. Clones were sequenced by immunoSEQ multiplex PCR, and TCRdb holds only the in-frame ones, with some missing. The sample records about 130,000 clones, around 82% being singletons. Concerning this clone itself: Antigen specificity is unknown.

The sample taken for sequencing was PBMCs. This clonotype was obtained from a woman aged 40 to 49 in good health and CMV-seropositive.

CDR3 sequence: CASRRLSGAGRNTIYF. CDR3 nucleotides: TGTGCCAGCAGACGGTTGTCCGGAGCGGGGCGAAACACCATATATTTT. The V gene is TRBV5-5, the J gene TRBJ1-3; a weak D match, TRBD1 (5 bases). CDR3 length equals 16 residues. Per the germline V gene, CDR1 is SGHKS and CDR2 is YYEKEE (reference sequence). Trimming stripped 5 bases from V and 5 bases from J, with 20 bases between. Drawing the rest from reference TRBV5-5 and TRBJ1-3, the complete variable domain is DAGVTQSPTHLIKTRGQQVTLRCSPISGHKSVSWYQQVLGQGPQFIFQYYEKEERGRGNFPDRFSARQFPNYSSELNVNALLLGDSALYLCASRRLSGAGRNTIYFGEGSWLTVV.